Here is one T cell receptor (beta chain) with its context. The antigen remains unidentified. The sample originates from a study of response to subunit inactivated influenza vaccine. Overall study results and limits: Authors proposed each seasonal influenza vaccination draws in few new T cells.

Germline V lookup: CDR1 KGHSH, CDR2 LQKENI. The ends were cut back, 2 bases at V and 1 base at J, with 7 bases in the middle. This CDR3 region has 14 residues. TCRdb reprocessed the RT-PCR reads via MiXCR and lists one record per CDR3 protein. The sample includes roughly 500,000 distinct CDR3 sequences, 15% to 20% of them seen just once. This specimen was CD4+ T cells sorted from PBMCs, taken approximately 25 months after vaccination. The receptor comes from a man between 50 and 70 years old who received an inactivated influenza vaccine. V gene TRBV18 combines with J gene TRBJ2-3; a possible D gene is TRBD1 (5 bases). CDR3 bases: TGTGCCAGCTCACCAAAACAGGGCACAGATACGCAGTATTTT. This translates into CASSPKQGTDTQYF.